These T cell receptor beta chains were read from a single sample in a study of shared clonotypes between healthy human individuals. Method: immunoSEQ multiplex PCR; TCRdb's copy keeps in-frame clones and lacks some. The table lists about 2.3 million clones, just over 90% of them singletons. The sample was naive CD4+ T cells from PBMCs. The receptors were gathered from a young man in good health. Some clones in this sample may be carry-over from other donors' samples. Both conserved end residues are part of each CDR3. D genes are given only for firm matches. Size tells how often a clone was seen (once, few, many) or the class of an expanded clone, and some rows leave it out.

>TRBV9|-|TRBJ2-1|TRBD2
CASSVAETSGRIQFF
TGTGCCAGCAGCGTAGCTGAGACTAGCGGGAGAATTCAGTTCTTC
>TRBV5-1|-|TRBJ2-7|-
CASSQGDVLSYEQYF
TGCGCCAGCAGCCAGGGAGATGTTCTCTCCTACGAGCAGTACTTC
>TRBV30|-|TRBJ2-1|TRBD2
CACTSGRVYNEQFF
TGTGCCTGTACTAGCGGGAGGGTCTACAATGAGCAGTTCTTC
>TRBV11-2|-|TRBJ2-1|-
CASSTPRRYNEQFF
TGTGCCAGCAGCACACCTAGGAGGTACAATGAGCAGTTCTTC
>TRBV28|-|TRBJ2-7|TRBD1
CASSLSPGGQQYF
TGTGCCAGCAGTTTAAGCCCAGGGGGTCAGCAGTACTTC
>TRBV6-5|-|TRBJ2-5|-
CASSYSIQETQYF
TGTGCCAGCAGTTACTCGATACAAGAGACCCAGTACTTC
>TRBV5-8|-|TRBJ2-3|TRBD1
CASSIGTGAPDTQYF
TGTGCCAGCAGCATAGGGACAGGGGCTCCAGATACGCAGTATTTT
>TRBV10-3|few|TRBJ1-1|-
CAISVRESTEAFF
TGTGCCATCAGTGTTCGGGAAAGCACTGAAGCTTTCTTT
>TRBV19|-|TRBJ1-3|-
CASSPTGNTIYF
TGTGCCAGTAGTCCAACTGGAAACACCATATATTTT
>TRBV7-7|-|TRBJ1-2|-
CASSLKIEIWGLYGYTF
TGTGCCAGCAGCTTGAAGATAGAGATATGGGGGCTCTATGGCTACACCTTC
>TRBV5-1|few|TRBJ2-1|TRBD2
CASSLDPSGVYNEQFF
TGCGCCAGCAGCTTGGACCCTAGCGGAGTCTACAATGAGCAGTTCTTC
>TRBV10-3|-|TRBJ1-5|TRBD1
CAISDWGQGTHQPQHF
TGTGCCATCAGTGATTGGGGACAGGGAACGCATCAGCCCCAGCATTTT
>TRBV7-2|-|TRBJ2-5|-
CASSLGNMETQYF
TGTGCCAGCAGCTTAGGTAACATGGAGACCCAGTACTTC
>TRBV7-6|-|TRBJ2-3|TRBD2
CASSFGLAGGYSTDTQYF
TGTGCCAGCAGCTTTGGGCTAGCGGGAGGGTATAGCACAGATACGCAGTATTTT
>TRBV5-1|-|TRBJ2-1|TRBD2
CASSLPGGPGNEQFF
TGCGCCAGCAGCTTGCCGGGAGGGCCAGGCAATGAGCAGTTCTTC
>TRBV19|-|TRBJ1-4|-
CASSRRAGGGEKLFF
TGTGCCAGTAGTCGGCGTGCAGGCGGGGGTGAAAAACTGTTTTTT
>TRBV29-1|-|TRBJ2-5|-
CSVERGRKTQYF
TGCAGCGTTGAGAGGGGCAGGAAGACCCAGTACTTC
>TRBV19|-|TRBJ2-6|-
CASSIRESGANVLTF
TGTGCCAGTAGTATAAGGGAGTCCGGGGCCAACGTCCTGACTTTC
>TRBV19|-|TRBJ2-7|-
CASRSGTSYEQYF
TGTGCCAGTAGGTCGGGCACCTCGTACGAGCAGTACTTC
>TRBV9|-|TRBJ1-2|-
CASSPRGYGYTF
TGTGCCAGCAGCCCACGGGGATATGGCTACACCTTC
>TRBV5-6|-|TRBJ1-1|-
CASSLAWGGEAFF
TGTGCCAGCAGCTTGGCTTGGGGGGGTGAAGCTTTCTTT
>TRBV6-1|-|TRBJ2-7|TRBD2
CASSEVGGSSYEQYF
TGTGCCAGCAGTGAAGTCGGGGGGAGCTCCTACGAGCAGTACTTC
>TRBV14|-|TRBJ2-1|TRBD1
CASSPRQGGSYNEQFF
TGTGCCAGCAGCCCCAGACAGGGGGGATCCTACAATGAGCAGTTCTTC
>TRBV28|few|TRBJ1-1|-
CASSVGLLNTEAFF
TGTGCCAGCAGCGTCGGACTGCTGAACACTGAAGCTTTCTTT
>TRBV5-4|once|TRBJ1-2|-
CASSPIQGPGRGYTF
TGTGCCAGCAGCCCCATACAGGGTCCCGGAAGAGGCTACACCTTC
>TRBV6-6|-|TRBJ2-1|-
CASRYALEQFF
TGTGCCAGCAGGTATGCTTTAGAGCAGTTCTTC
>TRBV6-1|-|TRBJ2-4|TRBD2
CASSEPGLGKNIQYF
TGTGCCAGCAGCGAACCGGGACTAGGCAAAAACATTCAGTACTTC
>TRBV7-7|-|TRBJ2-7|-
CASSGGPDNSYEQYF
TGTGCCAGCTCTGGGGGGCCCGACAACTCCTACGAGCAGTACTTC
>TRBV7-9|-|TRBJ2-3|-
CASSPPLDYLDTQYF
TGTGCCAGCAGCCCCCCCCTTGATTATTTGGATACGCAGTATTTT
>TRBV14|-|TRBJ2-7|-
CASSQDSSGFHEQYF
TGTGCCAGCAGCCAAGATTCAAGCGGGTTCCACGAGCAGTACTTC
>TRBV7-8|-|TRBJ2-7|TRBD1
CASSSQDRGIDEQYF
TGTGCCAGCAGCTCCCAGGACAGGGGGATAGACGAGCAGTACTTC
>TRBV4-3|once|TRBJ1-3|-
CASSQDWGAGNTIYF
TGCGCCAGCAGCCAAGACTGGGGGGCCGGAAACACCATATATTTT
>TRBV19|-|TRBJ1-2|TRBD1
CASSDRGDYGYTF
TGTGCCAGTAGCGACAGGGGGGACTATGGCTACACCTTC
>TRBV29-1|-|TRBJ2-5|-
CSVQGLSPSTETQYF
TGCAGCGTTCAGGGGTTAAGTCCCAGCACGGAGACCCAGTACTTC
>TRBV30|once|TRBJ1-4|-
CAWSPGEKLFF
TGTGCCTGGAGTCCGGGGGAAAAACTGTTTTTT
>TRBV18|-|TRBJ2-7|-
CASSPDGDEQYF
TGTGCCAGCTCACCAGACGGGGACGAGCAGTACTTC
>TRBV6-1|-|TRBJ2-7|-
CASRATGPLPLEQYF
TGTGCCAGCAGGGCCACGGGACCCCTTCCCCTTGAGCAGTACTTC
>TRBV9|-|TRBJ1-2|TRBD1
CASSVEDRSFYGYTF
TGTGCCAGCAGCGTAGAGGACAGGAGTTTCTATGGCTACACCTTC
>TRBV6-6|once|TRBJ1-1|TRBD1
CASKGQGATEAFF
TGTGCCAGCAAGGGACAGGGGGCCACTGAAGCTTTCTTT
>TRBV4-1|-|TRBJ2-1|-
CASSLNRVNEQFF
TGCGCCAGCAGCCTCAACAGGGTCAATGAGCAGTTCTTC
>TRBV10-3|-|TRBJ2-7|-
CAISDSYEQYF
TGTGCCATCAGTGACTCCTACGAGCAGTACTTC
>TRBV19|-|TRBJ1-2|-
CASELSGPHNYGYTF
TGTGCCAGTGAACTAAGTGGGCCGCATAACTATGGCTACACCTTC
>TRBV27|-|TRBJ1-5|TRBD1
CASRSGGAGGQPQHF
TGTGCCAGCAGGTCTGGGGGGGCAGGGGGACAGCCCCAGCATTTT
>TRBV6-5|once|TRBJ2-7|-
CASSYRDGSSYEQYF
TGTGCCAGCAGTTACCGGGACGGGAGCTCCTACGAGCAGTACTTC
>TRBV7-9|-|TRBJ2-3|TRBD1
CASSLDGGQGRTDTQYF
TGTGCCAGCAGCCTGGACGGAGGACAGGGAAGAACAGATACGCAGTATTTT
>TRBV7-9|-|TRBJ2-7|-
CASSVDYRVHEQYF
TGTGCCAGCAGCGTGGATTACAGGGTTCACGAGCAGTACTTC
>TRBV9|once|TRBJ2-3|-
CASSRSGAGPFTDTQYF
TGTGCCAGCAGCCGAAGTGGGGCGGGCCCCTTCACAGATACGCAGTATTTT
>TRBV7-9|-|TRBJ2-1|TRBD2
CASTRKVGLDYNEQFF
TGTGCCAGCACCCGAAAAGTGGGACTAGACTACAATGAGCAGTTCTTC
>TRBV11-3|-|TRBJ2-5|TRBD1
CASSLDGTGGETQYF
TGTGCCAGCAGCTTAGACGGGACAGGGGGCGAGACCCAGTACTTC
>TRBV27|-|TRBJ2-1|-
CASSPLARYNEQFF
TGTGCCAGCAGTCCCCTGGCGCGGTACAATGAGCAGTTCTTC